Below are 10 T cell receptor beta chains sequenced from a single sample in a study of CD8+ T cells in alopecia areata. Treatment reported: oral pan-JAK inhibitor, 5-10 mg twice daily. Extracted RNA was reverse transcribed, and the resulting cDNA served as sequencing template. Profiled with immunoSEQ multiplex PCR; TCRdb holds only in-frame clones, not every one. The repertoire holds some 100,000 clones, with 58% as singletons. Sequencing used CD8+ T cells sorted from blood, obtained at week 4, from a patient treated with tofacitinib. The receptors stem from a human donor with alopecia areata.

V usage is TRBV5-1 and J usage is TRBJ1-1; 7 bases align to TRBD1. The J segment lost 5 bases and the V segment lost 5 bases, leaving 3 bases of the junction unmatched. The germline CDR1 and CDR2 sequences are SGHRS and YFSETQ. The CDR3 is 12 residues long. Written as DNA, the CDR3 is TGCGCCAGCAGGTCAGGGGGGACTGAAGCTTTCTTT. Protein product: CASRSGGTEAFF. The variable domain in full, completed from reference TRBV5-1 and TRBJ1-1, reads KAGVTQTPRYLIKTRGQQVTLSCSPISGHRSVSWYQQTPGQGLQFLFEYFSETQRNKGNFPGRFSGRQFSNSRSEMNVSTLELGDSALYLCASRSGGTEAFFGQGTRLTVV.

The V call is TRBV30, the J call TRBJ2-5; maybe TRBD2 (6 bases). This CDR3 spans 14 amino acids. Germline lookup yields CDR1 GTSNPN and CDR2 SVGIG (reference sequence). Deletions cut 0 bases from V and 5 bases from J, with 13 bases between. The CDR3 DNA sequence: TGTGCCTGGAGTGTGATTAGCGGTGGGGAGACCCAGTACTTC. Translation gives CAWSVISGGETQYF.

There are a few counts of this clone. CDR3 region: CASSPVGGSEAFF. The CDR3 DNA reads TGTGCCAGCAGCCCGGTGGGCGGGTCTGAAGCTTTCTTT. This chain joins TRBV7-9 and TRBJ1-1, with no clear D. The CDR3 runs to 13 residues. Germline V CDR1 and CDR2: SEHNR, FQNEAQ (reference sequence). V dropped 5 bases and J dropped 6 bases, with 13 bases sitting between them. Complete variable domain (other parts from reference TRBV7-9 and TRBJ1-1): DTGVSQNPRHKITKRGQNVTFRCDPISEHNRLYWYRQTLGQGPEFLTYFQNEAQLEKSRLLSDRFSAERPKGSFSTLEIQRTEQGDSAMYLCASSPVGGSEAFFGQGTRLTVV.

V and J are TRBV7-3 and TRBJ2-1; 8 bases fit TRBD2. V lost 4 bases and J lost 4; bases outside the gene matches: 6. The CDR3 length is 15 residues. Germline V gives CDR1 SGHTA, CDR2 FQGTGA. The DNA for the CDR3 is TGTGCCAGCAGCTCAGCGGGGGTCCCGTACAATGAGCAGTTCTTC. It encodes CASSSAGVPYNEQFF.

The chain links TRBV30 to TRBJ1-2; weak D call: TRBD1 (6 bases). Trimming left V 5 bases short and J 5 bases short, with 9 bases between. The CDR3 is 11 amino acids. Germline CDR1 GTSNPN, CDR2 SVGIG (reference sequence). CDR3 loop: CAWAGQYGYTF. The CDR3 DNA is TGTGCCTGGGCAGGACAGTATGGCTACACCTTC.

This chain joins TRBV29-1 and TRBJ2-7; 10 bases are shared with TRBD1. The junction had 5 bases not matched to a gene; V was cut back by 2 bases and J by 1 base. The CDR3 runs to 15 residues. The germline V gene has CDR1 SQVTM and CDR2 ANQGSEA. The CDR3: CSVELTGQGSYEQYF. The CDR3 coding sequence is TGCAGCGTTGAACTTACGGGACAGGGGTCCTACGAGCAGTACTTC.

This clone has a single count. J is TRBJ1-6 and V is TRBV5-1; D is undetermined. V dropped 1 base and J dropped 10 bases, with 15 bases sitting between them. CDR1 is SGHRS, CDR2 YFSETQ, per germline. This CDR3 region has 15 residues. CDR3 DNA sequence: TGCGCCAGCAGCTTGATCGGTCGGGCGGAGTCACCCCTCCACTTT. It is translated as CASSLIGRAESPLHF.

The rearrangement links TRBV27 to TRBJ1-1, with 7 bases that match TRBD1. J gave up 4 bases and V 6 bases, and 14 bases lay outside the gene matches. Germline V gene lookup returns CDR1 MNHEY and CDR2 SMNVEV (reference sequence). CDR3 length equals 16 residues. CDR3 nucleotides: TGTGCCAGCAGCCTCGGGGACAGCGCCTCCCTCACTGAAGCTTTCTTT. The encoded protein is CASSLGDSASLTEAFF.

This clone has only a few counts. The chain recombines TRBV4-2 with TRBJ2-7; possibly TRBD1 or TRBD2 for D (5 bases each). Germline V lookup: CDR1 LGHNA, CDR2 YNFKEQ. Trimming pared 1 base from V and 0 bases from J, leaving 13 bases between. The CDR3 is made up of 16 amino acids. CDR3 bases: TGTGCCAGCAGCCAAGCGGGGCAACTCATCTCCTACGAGCAGTACTTC. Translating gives CASSQAGQLISYEQYF.

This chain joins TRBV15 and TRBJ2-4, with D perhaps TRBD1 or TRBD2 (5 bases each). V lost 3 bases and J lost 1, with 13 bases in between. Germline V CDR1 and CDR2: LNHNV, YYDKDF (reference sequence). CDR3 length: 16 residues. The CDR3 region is CATSRVSGTAKNIQYF. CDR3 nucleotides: TGTGCCACCAGCAGGGTCTCCGGGACGGCCAAAAACATTCAGTACTTC. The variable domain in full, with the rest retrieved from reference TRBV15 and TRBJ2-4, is DAMVIQNPRYQVTQFGKPVTLSCSQTLNHNVMYWYQQKSSQAPKLLFHYYDKDFNNEADTPDNFQSRRPNTSFCFLDIRSPGLGDTAMYLCATSRVSGTAKNIQYFGAGTRLSVL.